Each of the 8 T cell receptor beta chains below was sequenced from the same sample in a study of T-cell memory formation after mild COVID-19. TCRdb re-called the 5' RACE reads through MiXCR, storing one row per CDR3 protein. This sample has under 600,000 distinct CDR3 sequences, with less than 25% found just once. Sequencing was done on a sample of PBMCs or a T cell subset sorted from them (not recorded which). These receptors were obtained from an adult woman who had mild COVID-19 (a few samples of this study predate the infection). Cell type and time point are not known.

This clonotype has a handful of counts. With a far larger clone one base away, a read error is the likely cause. This rearrangement joins TRBV7-2 to TRBJ2-7; no firm D call. Germline CDR1 is SGHTA and CDR2 is FQGNSA. The CDR3 is 11 amino acids. Trimming took off 2 bases at V and 4 bases at J, with 3 bases between the two ends. Here the CDR3 DNA reads TGTGCCAGCAGCTTATGGTACGAGCAGTACTTC. Residues: CASSLWYEQYF.

This clonotype was seen ten or more times. This rearrangement joins TRBV3-1 to TRBJ2-1; 9 bases map to TRBD2. Germline lookup yields CDR1 LGHDT and CDR2 YNNKEL (reference sequence). J was trimmed by 6 bases and V by 3 bases; bases with no gene match: 9. The CDR3 runs to 16 residues. This CDR3 reads CASSHAVLAGTNEQFF. CDR3 nucleotides: TGTGCCAGCAGCCACGCGGTACTAGCGGGCACCAATGAGCAGTTCTTC.

This clonotype was picked up a small number of times. The chain recombines TRBV24-1 with TRBJ1-1; 7 bases match TRBD1. Germline assignment: CDR1 KGHDR and CDR2 SFDVKD. Trimming took 8 bases from V and 5 from J; bases not matched to a gene: 7. This CDR3 region has 13 residues. The CDR3 is CATTQTGRTEAFF. The CDR3 DNA reads TGTGCCACCACCCAGACAGGGAGAACTGAAGCTTTCTTT.

The chain joins TRBV14 to TRBJ2-1, with 9 bases fitting TRBD1. The germline V gene has CDR1 SGHDN and CDR2 FVKESK. CDR3 size: 15 residues. Trimming took 4 bases from V and 10 from J; bases not matched to a gene: 11. Here the CDR3 reads CASSPFLGQGHEQFF. Here the CDR3 DNA reads TGTGCCAGCAGCCCCTTTCTTGGACAGGGGCACGAGCAGTTCTTC.

The J gene is TRBJ2-3, the V gene TRBV15; no definite D call. Trimming shortened V by 1 base and J by 3 bases, and 8 bases separated the two germline ends. CDR3 size: 14 residues. CDR1 and CDR2 from the germline V gene are LNHNV and YYDKDF (reference sequence). The CDR3 region has the DNA TGTGCCACCAGCAGAGTGCAGCGTACAGATACGCAGTATTTT. It yields the protein CATSRVQRTDTQYF.

This clonotype was counted only a few times. The gene calls are TRBV10-2 and TRBJ2-3, with 10 nucleotides matching TRBD2. The V gene end was trimmed by 3 bases and the J gene end by 6 bases; junction bases not matched to a gene: 9. From germline, CDR1 is WSHSY and CDR2 SAAADI. This CDR3 is built from 16 residues. CDR3 sequence reads: CASSDKRTSGGDTQYF. Here the CDR3 DNA reads TGCGCCAGCAGTGATAAACGGACTAGCGGAGGGGATACGCAGTATTTT.

This clonotype was picked up a small number of times. This sequence joins TRBV12-2 and TRBJ2-4; TRBD1 is taken as the D call from the table, unchecked against the DNA. TRBV12-2 is a pseudogene. This CDR3 has 16 amino acids. Here the CDR3 reads CASPDGEIGCNGIQYF. Written as DNA, the CDR3 is TGTGCAAGCCCGGATGGGGAAATCGGCTGCAACGGCATTCAGTACTTC.

This clonotype was detected ten times or more. The chain is built from TRBV4-2 and TRBJ1-1; the D is unclear. V gave up 4 bases and J gave up 2 bases, with 8 bases separating them. Germline V gives CDR1 LGHNA, CDR2 YNFKEQ. This CDR3 is built from 13 residues. The CDR3 sequence: CASSRSHNTEAFF. The CDR3, as DNA: TGTGCCAGCAGCCGCTCTCATAACACTGAAGCTTTCTTT.